What follows describes a single T cell receptor (beta chain). The target antigen is unknown. 5' RACE that incorporated UMI labels was used to prepare the TRB cDNA libraries. For each CDR3 protein, TCRdb gives one entry from its re-call of the 5' RACE reads, without DNA. The listing records some 130,000 distinct CDR3 sequences. This specimen belongs to a study of CXCR3-negative and CXCR3-positive naive CD8 T cells. The CDR3 sequence is 15 residues long. CDR1 is SGHRS and CDR2 is YFSETQ in the germline V gene. CD45RO-CCR7+CD27+CD95- characterized naive CD8+ T cells. The study, taken as a whole, reports: With surface CD5 comparable between naive subsets, TCR strength was estimated using properties derived from the TRB CDR3. CXCR3-negative naive cells had less hydrophobic TRB CDR3s than did CXCR3-positive naive cells.

The J gene is TRBJ1-1, the V gene TRBV5-1; the D call of TRBD1 rests on TCRdb alone, since no DNA is present to check it. This clonotype originated in a human donor in good health. Some clones in this sample may be carry-over from other donors' samples. Sequencing was carried out using naive CXCR3- CD8+ T cells from blood. Regarding subset: CD45RO-CCR7+CD27+CD95- naive CD8+ T cells lacking CXCR3 (TNR3-). CDR3 amino acids: CASSDSPGLNTEAFF.